This TCR beta chain was sequenced during a study of T-cell reconstitution after alpha-beta-depleted transplantation in children. Notes on the study in general: Where some patients showed high TCRbeta diversity at day 60, it came from recipient T cells and thymic progenitors that had survived.

As it was prepared, the TCRbeta library received unique molecular identifiers. TCRdb itself ran the PCR reads through MiXCR, one entry per CDR3 protein. The table includes about a million distinct CDR3 sequences, 25% to 30% detected once. Points on this clonotype: Its specificity is unknown.

Germline assignment: CDR1 SGHRS and CDR2 YFSETQ. V lost 6 bases and J 0 bases, leaving 12 bases between the germline ends. This CDR3 comprises 14 residues. V gene TRBV5-1 combines with J gene TRBJ1-1; no clear D gene. The receptor's source is a boy under three years old who had a stem cell transplant for SCID, so the T cells may come from the graft donor. The source material was PBMCs, mostly from graft donor cells, sampled 360 days after TCRalphabeta/CD19-depleted stem cell transplant. The CDR3 reads CASTKNGLNTEAFF. CDR3 coding DNA: TGCGCCAGCACCAAGAACGGGTTGAACACTGAAGCTTTCTTT.